Below, 21 T cell receptor beta chains from the same sample are listed, as sequenced in a study of radiotherapy plus CTLA-4 blockade in lung cancer. Generated by immunoSEQ multiplex PCR, the TCRdb table keeps only in-frame clones and is missing some. The sample holds 50,000 to 65,000 clones, around 75% seen once. The material was peripheral blood, obtained from a patient treated with radiotherapy plus ipilimumab. These receptors originate from a human donor with non-small cell lung cancer who had a complete response to radiotherapy plus ipilimumab.

The rearrangement joins TRBV19 to TRBJ2-3; 8 nucleotides match TRBD2. The CDR3 runs 15 residues. The germline gives CDR1 LNHDA, CDR2 SQIVND (reference sequence). V lost 4 bases to trimming and J lost 2 bases; unmatched junction nucleotides: 5. The CDR3 reads CASSNGGGFTDTQYF. The CDR3 nucleotides are TGTGCCAGTAGTAACGGGGGGGGATTCACAGATACGCAGTATTTT.

This clone came up a few times. The chain recombines TRBV21-1 with TRBJ2-7; the table's TRBD2 call for D was not verified on the DNA. TRBV21-1 is termed a pseudogene. The CDR3 covers 14 residues. CDR3 sequence: CASSNWGRGVEQYF. The CDR3 DNA reads as TGTGCCAGCAGCAATTGGGGGAGGGGAGTCGAGCAGTACTTC.

This chain links TRBV30 with TRBJ2-1, with D hard to call. Germline CDR1 GTSNPN, CDR2 SVGIG (reference sequence). This CDR3 has 14 residues. V was trimmed by 2 bases and J by 12 bases, leaving 20 bases between them. The CDR3 nucleotides are TGTGCCTGGAGTACGGAGATTTACTGGTCGGGGCAGTTCTTC. Its translation: CAWSTEIYWSGQFF.

CDR3 in amino acids: CASSRTGQFHGYTF. The CDR3 DNA reads TGTGCCAGCAGCCGAACCGGACAGTTCCATGGCTACACCTTC. The rearrangement uses TRBV7-2 and TRBJ1-2, with a possible D match to TRBD1 (6 bases). Trimming left V 5 bases short and J 6 bases short, with 16 bases between. CDR3 length equals 14 residues. From germline, CDR1 is SGHTA and CDR2 FQGNSA.

This clone has a handful of counts. V usage is TRBV30 and J usage is TRBJ2-5; 12 nucleotides line up with TRBD1. Germline assignment: CDR1 GTSNPN and CDR2 SVGIG (reference sequence). The ends lost 5 bases at V and 1 base at J; junction bases unmatched: 8. The CDR3 runs 16 residues. CDR3 sequence reads: CAWDTGTGGSQETQYF. The CDR3 nucleotides read TGTGCCTGGGATACAGGGACAGGGGGCTCCCAAGAGACCCAGTACTTC.

This clone was recorded a few times. Here the CDR3 DNA reads TGTGCCAGCGTACTGAGCAGGGGCCTTAGATCCTACGAGCAGTACTTC. Translated: CASVLSRGLRSYEQYF. The rearrangement joins TRBV5-6 to TRBJ2-7; tentatively, D is TRBD1 (6 bases). Looked up from germline, CDR1 is SGHDT and CDR2 is YYEEEE. V gave up 7 bases and J gave up 1 base, with 21 bases separating them. The CDR3 length is 16 residues.

Only a few counts were recorded for this clone. The rearrangement links TRBV7-9 to TRBJ1-1; D is possibly TRBD1 (6 bases). The V gene lost 1 base and the J gene lost 5 bases, with 11 bases spanning the gap. In germline, CDR1 is SEHNR, CDR2 FQNEAQ (reference sequence). This CDR3 region has 14 residues. The CDR3 DNA reads TGTGCCAGCAGCTTAGTAAGGGGGAGAACTGAAGCTTTCTTT. Protein: CASSLVRGRTEAFF.

The V and J genes are TRBV5-1 and TRBJ2-3; D gene unclear. This CDR3 spans 14 amino acids. Germline V CDR1 and CDR2: SGHRS, YFSETQ. Trimming pared 0 bases from V and 2 bases from J, leaving 7 bases between. CDR3 DNA: TGCGCCAGCAGCTTGGTGGCGGCCACAGATACGCAGTATTTT. Translation gives CASSLVAATDTQYF.

The rearrangement uses TRBV5-1 and TRBJ2-2; D uncertain. Between the trimmed V and J ends, which lost 4 bases and 1 base, there was a span of 14 bases. The CDR3 has 16 residues. CDR1 is SGHRS and CDR2 is YFSETQ in the germline V gene. DNA of the CDR3: TGCGCCAGCAGCAACGCCGGTCTCCTGAACACCGGGGAGCTGTTTTTT. Translating gives CASSNAGLLNTGELFF.

The chain links TRBV21-1 to TRBJ2-7; the DNA was not compared with TRBD1, the D call given in the table. TRBV21-1 is noted as a pseudogene. The CDR3 extends over 17 amino acids. In nucleotides, the CDR3 is TGTGCCAGCAGCAAACCCCGACAGGGAGTCGGATCCTACGAGCAGTACGTC. Translation gives CASSKPRQGVGSYEQYV.

This clone was counted a single time. The V and J genes are TRBV19 and TRBJ1-4; 8 bases are a match to TRBD1. The CDR3 spans 17 residues. The J segment lost 1 base and the V segment lost 6 bases, leaving 10 bases of the junction unmatched. CDR1 LNHDA and CDR2 SQIVND come from the germline V gene (reference sequence). The DNA of the CDR3 is TGTGCCAGTAGCCTTGTACAGGGGGTAGGAACTAATGAAAAACTGTTTTTT. It codes for CASSLVQGVGTNEKLFF.

The chain has TRBV19 and TRBJ1-2, with 10 bases that match TRBD1. Germline assignment: CDR1 LNHDA and CDR2 SQIVND (reference sequence). This CDR3 has 12 residues. V dropped 6 bases and J dropped 6; count of bases not matched to a gene: 1. CDR3 amino acids: CASRTGGDGYTF. The CDR3 coding sequence is TGTGCCAGTAGGACAGGGGGCGATGGCTACACCTTC.

The sample holds one count of this clone. CDR3: CASSQSRTTNYGYTF. The CDR3 DNA reads as TGTGCCAGCAGCCAATCTCGGACAACTAACTATGGCTACACCTTC. The rearrangement joins TRBV7-2 to TRBJ1-2; TRBD1 is a possible D gene (5 bases). Germline lookup yields CDR1 SGHTA and CDR2 FQGNSA. Trimming removed 5 bases from V and 0 bases from J, with 13 bases in between. The CDR3 contains 15 residues.

In this sample, this clone turned up a few times. The CDR3 sequence is CASSRSNTEAFF. The CDR3 bases are TGTGCCAGCAGCCGTTCTAACACTGAAGCTTTCTTT. V usage is TRBV7-9 and J usage is TRBJ1-1; no firm D call. The CDR3 loop spans 12 amino acids. Germline CDR1 reads SEHNR; CDR2 reads FQNEAQ (reference sequence). Trimming pared 5 bases from V and 2 bases from J, leaving 6 bases between. Full variable domain (missing parts from reference TRBV7-9 and TRBJ1-1): DTGVSQNPRHKITKRGQNVTFRCDPISEHNRLYWYRQTLGQGPEFLTYFQNEAQLEKSRLLSDRFSAERPKGSFSTLEIQRTEQGDSAMYLCASSRSNTEAFFGQGTRLTVV.

V is TRBV18 and J is TRBJ1-1, with D unresolved. Germline V lookup: CDR1 KGHSH, CDR2 LQKENI. This CDR3 has 13 amino acids. Deletions cut 2 bases from V and 5 bases from J, with 9 bases between. The CDR3 is CASSPAAETEAFF. The CDR3 DNA reads TGTGCCAGCTCACCAGCGGCAGAGACTGAAGCTTTCTTT.

The V call is TRBV18, the J call TRBJ1-5; possibly TRBD1 for D (5 bases). Trimming removed 6 bases at V and 0 bases at J, with 9 bases between. This CDR3 comprises 14 residues. The germline CDR1 and CDR2 sequences are KGHSH and LQKENI. The CDR3 DNA is TGTGCCAGCTCTCAGGGCAATAGCAATCAGCCCCAGCATTTT. Residues: CASSQGNSNQPQHF. The variable domain in full, with the rest retrieved from reference TRBV18 and TRBJ1-5, is NAGVMQNPRHLVRRRGQEARLRCSPMKGHSHVYWYRQLPEEGLKFMVYLQKENIIDESGMPKERFSAEFPKEGPSILRIQQVVRGDSAAYFCASSQGNSNQPQHFGDGTRLSIL.

The rearrangement joins TRBV30 to TRBJ2-5; a possible D gene is TRBD1 (6 bases). The length of the CDR3 is 18 residues. The germline V and J ends were trimmed by 1 base and 0 bases, with 21 bases remaining between them. Germline V CDR1 and CDR2: GTSNPN, SVGIG (reference sequence). As DNA, the CDR3 is TGTGCCTGGAGTGCCCTTCCATCCCAAACAGGGTACCAAGAGACCCAGTACTTC. It encodes CAWSALPSQTGYQETQYF.

The rearrangement uses TRBV4-3 and TRBJ1-3; maybe TRBD1 (5 bases). The V end lost 0 bases, the J end lost 0 bases, and 12 bases lay between the germline ends. This CDR3 has 17 amino acids. CDR1 and CDR2 from the germline V gene are LGHNA and YSLEER. The CDR3 DNA reads as TGCGCCAGCAGCCAAGATTGGGGGGGAGGCTCTGGAAACACCATATATTTT. This gives the protein CASSQDWGGGSGNTIYF.

Concerning this clone: The junction and the germline gene differ at one end; a read error may be behind it. The V and J genes are TRBV27 and TRBJ1-1; 8 bases match TRBD1. This CDR3 has 16 residues. Germline V CDR1 and CDR2: MNHEY, SMNVEV (reference sequence). For the CDR3, the DNA is TGTGTCAGCAGCCTAGGGGGGGGCAGGGGGCGCACTGAAGCTTTCTTT. Its protein is CVSSLGGGRGRTEAFF.

V and J are TRBV4-3 and TRBJ2-7; D is unclear. V was clipped by 1 base and J by 4 bases, with 8 bases between them. The CDR3 contains 13 residues. Looked up from germline, CDR1 is LGHNA and CDR2 is YSLEER. The CDR3 region is CASSQGLYYEQYF. CDR3 coding DNA: TGCGCCAGCAGCCAAGGTCTGTATTACGAGCAGTACTTC.

This clone was found once. CDR3 loop: CASRLYNEQFF. In DNA, the CDR3 is TGTGCCAGCAGACTGTACAATGAGCAGTTCTTC. The chain joins TRBV6-5 to TRBJ2-1; no clear D gene. CDR3 size: 11 residues. The germline V gene has CDR1 MNHEY and CDR2 SVGAGI. V shed 6 bases and J shed 4 bases, with 4 bases lying between them.